The 6 T cell receptor beta chains listed next were all sequenced from one sample in a study of blood T cell repertoires in COVID-19. TCRdb's table, derived via immunoSEQ multiplex PCR, lists solely in-frame clones and lacks some. The table includes under 200,000 clones, about 80% detected once. Specimen: peripheral blood. These receptors came from a man aged 65 to 79 who had recovered from COVID-19.

The J gene is TRBJ1-2, the V gene TRBV15; 10 bases match TRBD1. The CDR3 totals 17 residues. After removal of 2 bases from V and 4 bases from J, the junction contained 10 bases not matched to a gene. The V gene's germline CDR1 is LNHNV and CDR2 YYDKDF (reference sequence). Here the CDR3 reads CATSRSPRQGAGYGYTF. CDR3 nucleotides: TGTGCCACCAGCAGATCCCCCAGACAGGGGGCGGGCTATGGCTACACCTTC.

The rearrangement links TRBV28 to TRBJ1-1; no reliable D call. The V end was cut by 3 bases, the J end by 6 bases, with 5 bases between. From germline, CDR1 is MDHEN and CDR2 SYDVKM. The CDR3 extends over 11 amino acids. The CDR3 is CASSFFAEAFF. DNA of the CDR3: TGTGCCAGCAGTTTTTTCGCTGAAGCTTTCTTT.

The chain joins TRBV6-2 or TRBV6-3 to TRBJ1-1, with D tentatively TRBD1 (6 bases). The CDR3 totals 15 residues. Trimming stripped 0 bases from V and 5 bases from J, with 13 bases between. The germline V gene encodes CDR1 MNHEY and CDR2 SVGEGT. CDR3 residues: CASSYSLGQKTEAFF. CDR3 nucleotides: TGTGCCAGCAGTTACTCCCTGGGACAAAAAACTGAAGCTTTCTTT.

This chain connects TRBV5-1 to TRBJ1-4, with TRBD1 identical over 8 bases. J lost 8 bases, V lost 0 bases, and 12 bases had no gene match. This CDR3 is 17 amino acids long. Germline V gives CDR1 SGHRS, CDR2 YFSETQ. The CDR3 reads CASSLAETTGGEEKLFF. The CDR3 bases are TGCGCCAGCAGCTTGGCAGAAACCACAGGGGGTGAGGAAAAACTGTTTTTT.

The chain links TRBV7-2 to TRBJ1-5; tentatively, D is TRBD1 (5 bases). Germline assignment: CDR1 SGHTA and CDR2 FQGNSA. V was trimmed by 2 bases and J by 5 bases, leaving 10 bases between them. The CDR3 has 14 amino acids. The CDR3 protein is CASSLNQGDQPQHF. The CDR3 nucleotides are TGTGCCAGCAGCTTAAATCAGGGCGATCAGCCCCAGCATTTT.

As DNA, the CDR3 is TGCAGTGCTAGTAAGGGGACACGGCGCACTGAAGCTTTCTTT. Amino acid sequence: CSASKGTRRTEAFF. J is TRBJ1-1 and V is TRBV20-1, with D perhaps TRBD1 (6 bases). This CDR3 region has 14 residues. The ends were cut back, 3 bases at V and 4 bases at J, with 15 bases in the middle. Germline assignment: CDR1 DFQATT and CDR2 SNEGSKA (reference sequence).